Shown below are 14 T cell receptor beta chains from a single sample sequenced in a study of response to subunit inactivated influenza vaccine. TCRdb called the RT-PCR reads again in MiXCR, with one record for every CDR3 protein. The sample includes about 580,000 distinct CDR3 sequences, 12% to 15% of them seen just once. Sequencing was performed on PBMCs from blood, taken 11 to 12 days after vaccination. These TCRs come from a man aged 50-59 years who received an inactivated influenza vaccine.

The chain links TRBV5-1 to TRBJ2-1; 9 bases fit TRBD2. The length of the CDR3 is 18 residues. The V segment lost 0 bases and the J segment 3 bases; nucleotides outside the gene matches: 10. Germline CDR1 and CDR2: SGHRS and YFSETQ. The CDR3 nucleotides read TGCGCCAGCAGCTTGGGTCCGGGGCGGGAGGGTAACTACAATGAGCAGTTCTTC. It yields the protein CASSLGPGREGNYNEQFF. The full variable domain, its missing parts supplied by reference TRBV5-1 and TRBJ2-1, is KAGVTQTPRYLIKTRGQQVTLSCSPISGHRSVSWYQQTPGQGLQFLFEYFSETQRNKGNFPGRFSGRQFSNSRSEMNVSTLELGDSALYLCASSLGPGREGNYNEQFFGPGTRLTVL.

The chain has TRBV7-9 and TRBJ2-3; TRBD2 aligns across 10 bases. The germline CDR1 and CDR2 sequences are SEHNR and FQNEAQ (reference sequence). The length of the CDR3 is 16 residues. V lost 0 bases to trimming and J lost 2 bases; unmatched junction nucleotides: 2. CDR3 coding DNA: TGTGCCAGCAGCTTAGCTGGGACTAGCGCCACAGATACGCAGTATTTT. Its protein product is CASSLAGTSATDTQYF. Using reference TRBV7-9 and TRBJ2-3 for the parts outside the CDR3, the full variable domain is DTGVSQNPRHKITKRGQNVTFRCDPISEHNRLYWYRQTLGQGPEFLTYFQNEAQLEKSRLLSDRFSAERPKGSFSTLEIQRTEQGDSAMYLCASSLAGTSATDTQYFGPGTRLTVL.

This clonotype was seen ten or more times. In nucleotides, the CDR3 is TGTGCCACCAGCAGAGATCAGGAGAATACGCAGTATTTT. Encoded protein: CATSRDQENTQYF. The genes are TRBV15 and TRBJ2-3; no clear D. The V gene's germline CDR1 is LNHNV and CDR2 YYDKDF (reference sequence). This CDR3 spans 13 amino acids. Trimming took off 0 bases at V and 7 bases at J, with 8 bases between the two ends.

This sequence joins TRBV12-3 or TRBV12-4 and TRBJ2-7; 11 nucleotides align to TRBD2. This CDR3 is built from 14 residues. V lost 6 bases, J lost 6 bases, and 7 bases stayed unmatched. CDR3 amino acids: CASRVSSGGSEQYF. The DNA for the CDR3 is TGTGCCAGCAGAGTCTCTAGCGGGGGGAGCGAGCAGTACTTC.

There are a few counts of this clonotype. The rearrangement links TRBV5-5 to TRBJ1-1; 7 bases agree with TRBD1. The germline V gene has CDR1 SGHKS and CDR2 YYEKEE (reference sequence). The ends lost 0 bases at V and 8 bases at J; junction bases unmatched: 4. The CDR3 runs to 13 residues. This CDR3 is CASSLDRGLEAFF. Written as DNA, the CDR3 is TGTGCCAGCAGCTTGGACAGGGGACTCGAAGCTTTCTTT.

This clonotype was seen a handful of times. J is TRBJ1-1 and V is TRBV5-6; 11 bases line up with TRBD1. Trimming removed 0 bases from V and 2 bases from J; junction bases left unmatched: 3. Looked up from germline, CDR1 is SGHDT and CDR2 is YYEEEE. This CDR3 has 16 amino acids. The DNA of the CDR3 is TGTGCCAGCAGCTTGGTGGACAGGGGGCAAAACACTGAAGCTTTCTTT. This gives the protein CASSLVDRGQNTEAFF.

This clonotype occurred a few times. The chain's CDR3 is CASSDPGRTNEQFF. The DNA for the CDR3 is TGCGCCAGCAGTGACCCCGGGAGAACCAATGAGCAGTTCTTC. The V call is TRBV10-2, the J call TRBJ2-1, with D perhaps matching TRBD2 (6 bases). The length of the CDR3 is 14 residues. CDR1 is WSHSY, CDR2 SAAADI, per germline. Trimming removed 3 bases from V and 6 bases from J, with 12 bases in between.

This clonotype was counted only a few times. V gene TRBV20-1 combines with J gene TRBJ2-5; D ambiguous. Germline lookup yields CDR1 DFQATT and CDR2 SNEGSKA (reference sequence). V was clipped by 3 bases and J by 5 bases, with 7 bases between them. CDR3 length: 11 amino acids. The CDR3 spells CSASVGETQYF. The CDR3 DNA follows: TGCAGTGCTAGCGTTGGGGAGACCCAGTACTTC.

This clonotype showed up just a few times. The chain uses TRBV19 and TRBJ1-3; D is undetermined. The CDR3 has 16 residues. V shed 4 bases and J shed 0 bases, with 13 bases lying between them. The germline V gene encodes CDR1 LNHDA and CDR2 SQIVND (reference sequence). CDR3 DNA: TGTGCCAGTAGTAGCGACCGACTGGCCTCTGGAAACACCATATATTTT. Amino acids: CASSSDRLASGNTIYF.

This clonotype was found a few times. The chain employs TRBV29-1 and TRBJ1-2; D not resolved. The CDR3 length is 12 residues. Trimming removed 3 bases at V and 0 bases at J, with 5 bases between. Germline V CDR1 and CDR2: SQVTM, ANQGSEA. This CDR3 is CSVDTSNYGYTF. DNA for the CDR3: TGCAGCGTTGATACATCTAACTATGGCTACACCTTC.

This clonotype was seen a few times. The CDR3 region has the DNA TGTGCCAGCAGTGTAGGGGGGAGTCTTTCCTACGAGCAGTACTTC. Translated, it gives CASSVGGSLSYEQYF. The chain combines TRBV7-9 with TRBJ2-7, with D perhaps matching TRBD1 or TRBD2 (6 bases each). Germline V gives CDR1 SEHNR, CDR2 FQNEAQ (reference sequence). The CDR3 runs to 15 residues. V was clipped by 6 bases and J by 1 base, with 16 bases between them.

This clonotype was found a few times. The V call is TRBV29-1, the J call TRBJ2-1; D gene unclear. V lost 7 bases and J 7 bases, leaving 14 bases between the germline ends. The germline V gene has CDR1 SQVTM and CDR2 ANQGSEA. The length of the CDR3 is 12 residues. The CDR3 loop reads CSAFAERNEQFF. The CDR3 DNA reads as TGCAGCGCTTTTGCGGAAAGGAATGAGCAGTTCTTC.

This chain uses TRBV18 with TRBJ1-1; D is possibly TRBD1 (6 bases). CDR1 is KGHSH and CDR2 is LQKENI in the germline V gene. The CDR3 sequence is 13 residues long. Trimming removed 5 bases from V and 5 bases from J, with 12 bases in between. CDR3 nucleotide sequence: TGTGCCAGCTCATCAACAGGGTGGACTGAAGCTTTCTTT. Its translation: CASSSTGWTEAFF.

This clonotype has more than one count but fewer than ten. The chain employs TRBV6-1 and TRBJ1-4; D gene ambiguous. Trimming left V 2 bases short and J 7 bases short, with 5 bases between. Germline assignment: CDR1 MNHNS and CDR2 SASEGT. The CDR3 consists of 12 residues. This CDR3 reads CASSEYVEKLFF. The CDR3 nucleotides read TGTGCCAGCAGTGAATATGTTGAAAAACTGTTTTTT.